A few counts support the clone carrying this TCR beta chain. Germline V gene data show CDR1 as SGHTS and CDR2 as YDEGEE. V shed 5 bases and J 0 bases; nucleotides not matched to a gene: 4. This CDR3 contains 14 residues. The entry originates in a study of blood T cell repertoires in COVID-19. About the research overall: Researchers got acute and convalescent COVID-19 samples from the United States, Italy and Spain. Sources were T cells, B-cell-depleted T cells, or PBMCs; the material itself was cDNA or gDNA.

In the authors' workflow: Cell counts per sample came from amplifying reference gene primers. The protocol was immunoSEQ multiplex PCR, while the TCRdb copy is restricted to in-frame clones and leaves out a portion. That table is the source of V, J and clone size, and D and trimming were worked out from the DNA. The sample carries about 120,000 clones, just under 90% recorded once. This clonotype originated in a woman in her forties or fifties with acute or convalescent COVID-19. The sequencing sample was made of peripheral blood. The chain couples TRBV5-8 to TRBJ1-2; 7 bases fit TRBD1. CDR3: CASSGQEANYGYTF. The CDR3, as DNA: TGTGCCAGCAGTGGACAGGAGGCTAACTATGGCTACACCTTC.